This T cell receptor beta chain was captured by sequencing in a study of blood T cell repertoires in COVID-19. Overall study: Italy, Spain and the United States were the sources of the convalescent and acute COVID-19 samples.

V lost 6 bases and J lost 6, with 27 bases in between. The length of the CDR3 is 17 residues. In germline, CDR1 is SGHAT, CDR2 FQNNGV. This table comes from immunoSEQ multiplex PCR, and its TCRdb copy is limited to in-frame clones, with some not included. The profile covers some 260,000 clones, with around 90% appearing a single time and about 0.65% taken by the ten largest. This sequence was found in a human donor in a cohort sampled during active COVID-19. The chain uses TRBV11-2 and TRBJ2-7; TRBD1 might be the D (6 bases). The sequenced sample consisted of peripheral blood. CDR3 bases: TGTGCCAGCAGAAAAATCTATGGGGACAAGGGTCGGGTCGAGCAGTACTTC. Its protein product is CASRKIYGDKGRVEQYF.